These 27 T cell receptor beta chains share one sample of origin, sequenced in a study of neoadjuvant anti-PD-1 for oral cavity cancer. TCRdb's copy holds only in-frame clones and misses some; the assay was immunoSEQ multiplex PCR. This repertoire shows 10,000 to 15,000 clones, around 69% found once; its top ten account for 2% to 3%. The sample was PBMCs, taken before nivolumab (anti-PD-1) treatment. These receptors were collected from a person between 40 and 80 years old with oral cavity squamous cell carcinoma.

The chain has TRBV6-5 and TRBJ1-6; D is unclear. V lost 5 bases and J 4 bases, leaving 12 bases between the germline ends. Germline values: CDR1 MNHEY, CDR2 SVGAGI. CDR3 length equals 15 residues. The CDR3 DNA is TGTGCCAGCAGTGTGGTGGTGCCTTATAATTCACCCCTCCACTTT. Translation gives CASSVVVPYNSPLHF.

This clone was counted a few times. The chain carries TRBV19 and TRBJ1-6; 7 bases are a match to TRBD1. This CDR3 spans 16 amino acids. Germline V lookup: CDR1 LNHDA, CDR2 SQIVND (reference sequence). With V trimmed by 4 bases and J by 2 bases, 5 bases remained unmatched. Written as DNA, the CDR3 is TGTGCCAGTAGTAACAACAGGGGAACCTATAATTCACCCCTCCACTTT. This encodes CASSNNRGTYNSPLHF.

This rearrangement joins TRBV5-4 to TRBJ2-2; D not resolved. The CDR3 consists of 12 residues. Germline V gene lookup returns CDR1 SGHNT and CDR2 YYREEE (reference sequence). With 0 bases removed from V and 7 bases from J, the gap between germline ends came to 4 bases. The CDR3 loop is CASSLDFGELFF. The CDR3 DNA reads TGTGCCAGCAGCTTGGACTTCGGGGAGCTGTTTTTT.

The V call is TRBV27, the J call TRBJ2-6, with D hard to call. From germline, CDR1 is MNHEY and CDR2 SMNVEV (reference sequence). Trimming cost V 5 bases and J 0 bases, with 17 bases left between them. CDR3 length: 18 residues. DNA of the CDR3: TGTGCCAGCAGTCAAAGGGCCCCAAGTCACTCTGGGGCCAACGTCCTGACTTTC. Translation: CASSQRAPSHSGANVLTF. Together with reference TRBV27 and TRBJ2-6, the CDR3 gives the full variable domain: EAQVTQNPRYLITVTGKKLTVTCSQNMNHEYMSWYRQDPGLGLRQIYYSMNVEVTDKGDVPEGYKVSRKEKRNFPLILESPSPNQTSLYFCASSQRAPSHSGANVLTFGAGSRLTVL.

This clone turned up a few times. The J gene is TRBJ1-1, the V gene TRBV30, with D perhaps TRBD1 (5 bases). Trimming stripped 3 bases from V and 8 bases from J, with 16 bases between. Germline V gives CDR1 GTSNPN, CDR2 SVGIG (reference sequence). There are 13 residues in the CDR3. The CDR3 DNA sequence: TGTGCCTGGAGGGGCACGGGGCGATGGGAAGCTTTCTTT. The encoded protein is CAWRGTGRWEAFF.

The chain joins TRBV28 to TRBJ1-2; no firm D call. Per germline, CDR1 MDHEN and CDR2 SYDVKM. V was pared by 5 bases and J by 6 bases, with 13 bases between. There are 13 residues in the CDR3. The CDR3 DNA sequence: TGTGCCAGCAGTCCCACCTTCCGGGATGGCTACACCTTC. Protein sequence: CASSPTFRDGYTF.

The V gene is TRBV7-2, the J gene TRBJ1-1; TRBD1 might be the D (6 bases). CDR1 SGHTA and CDR2 FQGNSA come from the germline V gene. The CDR3 has 13 amino acids. V was shortened by 5 bases and J by 11 bases, with 18 bases between the two germline ends. Written as DNA, the CDR3 is TGTGCCAGCAGCCCCCGTATGGGGGCCGGGGCTTTCTTT. Translating it yields CASSPRMGAGAFF.

A few counts support this clone. The chain carries TRBV5-1 and TRBJ1-2; 9 bases agree with TRBD1. CDR3 size: 16 residues. CDR1 and CDR2 (germline): SGHRS, YFSETQ. V gave up 4 bases and J gave up 4 bases; unmatched junction bases: 11. CDR3 DNA sequence: TGCGCCAGCAGCCCCGCGGCCGACAGGGGGGTCTATGGCTACACCTTC. Its protein product is CASSPAADRGVYGYTF. Variable domain in full (rest from reference TRBV5-1 and TRBJ1-2): KAGVTQTPRYLIKTRGQQVTLSCSPISGHRSVSWYQQTPGQGLQFLFEYFSETQRNKGNFPGRFSGRQFSNSRSEMNVSTLELGDSALYLCASSPAADRGVYGYTFGSGTRLTVV.

This chain joins TRBV27 and TRBJ2-7; 10 bases agree with TRBD2. The CDR3 runs to 15 residues. The J segment lost 6 bases and the V segment lost 3 bases, leaving 8 bases of the junction unmatched. Germline assignment: CDR1 MNHEY and CDR2 SMNVEV (reference sequence). The CDR3 bases are TGTGCCAGCAGTTTCGGGAGCGGGAGGGCCTTCGAGCAGTACTTC. This encodes CASSFGSGRAFEQYF.

The sample holds a few counts of this clone. J is TRBJ2-1 and V is TRBV7-9, with 8 bases fitting TRBD2. The germline V gene encodes CDR1 SEHNR and CDR2 FQNEAQ (reference sequence). V shed 1 base and J 10 bases; nucleotides not matched to a gene: 0. The CDR3 totals 12 residues. CDR3: CASSLGGREQFF. The CDR3, as DNA: TGTGCCAGCAGCTTAGGCGGGAGGGAGCAGTTCTTC.

This clone has just a few counts. The genes are TRBV6-5 and TRBJ1-2, with D hard to call. Trimming shortened V by 0 bases and J by 7 bases, and 15 bases separated the two germline ends. Germline V gives CDR1 MNHEY, CDR2 SVGAGI. The CDR3 length is 15 residues. CDR3 in amino acids: CASSYSAGKRFGYTF. For the CDR3, the DNA is TGTGCCAGCAGTTACTCGGCGGGGAAGAGGTTTGGCTACACCTTC.

The V gene is TRBV14, the J gene TRBJ1-6; D remains unclear. Germline values: CDR1 SGHDN, CDR2 FVKESK. V was pared by 0 bases and J by 0 bases, with 12 bases between. There are 18 residues in the CDR3. CDR3 region: CASSQDWLGSSYNSPLHF. The CDR3 region has the DNA TGTGCCAGCAGCCAAGATTGGTTGGGCAGCTCCTATAATTCACCCCTCCACTTT.

J is TRBJ1-2 and V is TRBV7-9; D is unclear. Germline CDR1 and CDR2: SEHNR and FQNEAQ (reference sequence). The CDR3 runs to 17 residues. V dropped 1 base and J dropped 0 bases, with 15 bases sitting between them. The chain's CDR3 is CASSLVERVKANYGYTF. The CDR3 nucleotides read TGTGCCAGCAGCTTAGTGGAGCGGGTCAAGGCTAACTATGGCTACACCTTC.

The chain has TRBV6-4 and TRBJ2-1, with 8 bases identical to TRBD2. Germline-derived CDR1 and CDR2 are MRHNA and SNTAGT. The CDR3 is 16 residues long. V was clipped by 5 bases and J by 4 bases; unmatched bases: 10. CDR3: CASSLHTSGLYNEQFF. DNA for the CDR3: TGTGCCAGCAGTCTGCACACTAGCGGACTTTACAATGAGCAGTTCTTC.

In its sample, this clone was seen a few times. J is TRBJ1-5 and V is TRBV19, with D unresolved. The CDR3 contains 15 residues. Germline-derived CDR1 and CDR2 are LNHDA and SQIVND (reference sequence). V lost 3 bases to trimming and J lost 0 bases, with 9 bases between them. CDR3 in amino acids: CASSMSGGSNQPQHF. Written as DNA, the CDR3 is TGTGCCAGTAGTATGTCTGGAGGTAGCAATCAGCCCCAGCATTTT.

This chain uses TRBV2 with TRBJ1-1; D not certain. The V gene's germline CDR1 is SNHLY and CDR2 FYNNEI. This CDR3 region has 13 residues. Between the trimmed V and J ends, which lost 3 bases and 2 bases, there was a span of 7 bases. CDR3 DNA: TGTGCCAGCAGTGAGGAAGCAAACACTGAAGCTTTCTTT. This sequence encodes CASSEEANTEAFF.

The chain recombines TRBV7-6 with TRBJ2-2, with 8 bases matching TRBD1. Germline V gene lookup returns CDR1 SGHVS and CDR2 FNYEAQ. Unmatched junction bases numbered 3, after V lost 4 bases and J lost 5 bases. The CDR3 length is 14 residues. The CDR3 loop reads CASSYRGRTGELFF. The CDR3 DNA reads TGTGCCAGCAGCTACAGGGGGAGAACCGGGGAGCTGTTTTTT.

The gene calls are TRBV5-1 and TRBJ2-2, with a weak D call TRBD2 (6 bases). In germline, CDR1 is SGHRS, CDR2 YFSETQ. V lost 4 bases and J lost 3, with 10 bases in between. The CDR3 loop spans 14 amino acids. CDR3 protein: CASSPRLDTGELFF. The CDR3 nucleotides are TGCGCCAGCAGCCCACGACTAGACACCGGGGAGCTGTTTTTT.

The rearrangement links TRBV9 to TRBJ1-1, with TRBD1 matching over 9 bases. Germline V gives CDR1 SGDLS, CDR2 YYNGEE. This CDR3 is 14 amino acids long. V dropped 3 bases and J dropped 2; count of bases not matched to a gene: 2. CDR3 residues: CASSGGQGNTEAFF. Here the CDR3 DNA reads TGTGCCAGCAGCGGGGGACAGGGCAACACTGAAGCTTTCTTT.

The CDR3 is CASSQGAAYTGELFF. CDR3 DNA: TGTGCCAGCTCCCAGGGGGCGGCTTACACCGGGGAGCTGTTTTTT. This chain uses TRBV9 with TRBJ2-2, with 8 bases fitting TRBD1. CDR3 length: 15 amino acids. V lost 7 bases to trimming and J lost 3 bases; unmatched junction nucleotides: 8. The V gene's germline CDR1 is SGDLS and CDR2 YYNGEE. The full variable domain, with the rest looked up from reference TRBV9 and TRBJ2-2, is DSGVTQTPKHLITATGQRVTLRCSPRSGDLSVYWYQQSLDQGLQFLIQYYNGEERAKGNILERFSAQQFPDLHSELNLSSLELGDSALYFCASSQGAAYTGELFFGEGSRLTVL.

This chain connects TRBV10-3 to TRBJ2-7, with TRBD1 identical over 9 bases. This CDR3 comprises 16 residues. Germline V lookup: CDR1 ENHRY, CDR2 SYGVKD. V shed 4 bases, J shed 0 bases, and the junction held 7 bases outside the gene matches. The CDR3 loop is CAISASPGQGSYEQYF. CDR3 DNA: TGTGCCATCAGTGCCTCTCCGGGACAGGGCTCCTACGAGCAGTACTTC.

This chain connects TRBV5-1 to TRBJ1-1, with a possible D match to TRBD1 (5 bases). The germline V and J ends were trimmed by 2 bases and 8 bases, with 10 bases remaining between them. Germline V gives CDR1 SGHRS, CDR2 YFSETQ. The length of the CDR3 is 12 residues. CDR3 nucleotides: TGCGCCAGCAGCTTTCCGGGGCGAGAAGCTTTCTTT. This gives the protein CASSFPGREAFF.

The rearrangement joins TRBV5-1 to TRBJ1-2; no reliable D call. V was clipped by 4 bases and J by 8 bases, with 21 bases between them. This CDR3 has 15 amino acids. The V gene's germline CDR1 is SGHRS and CDR2 YFSETQ. The CDR3 here is CASSPVGGRDHGYTF. The CDR3 DNA is TGCGCCAGCAGCCCGGTAGGAGGGAGGGATCACGGCTACACCTTC.

The chain links TRBV5-1 to TRBJ2-3, with D unresolved. CDR1 and CDR2 (germline): SGHRS, YFSETQ. V gave up 4 bases and J gave up 3 bases, with 6 bases separating them. This CDR3 comprises 12 residues. Written as DNA, the CDR3 is TGCGCCAGCAGCCCTGGAACAGATACGCAGTATTTT. This translates into CASSPGTDTQYF. Combining the CDR3 with reference TRBV5-1 and TRBJ2-3 gives the whole variable domain KAGVTQTPRYLIKTRGQQVTLSCSPISGHRSVSWYQQTPGQGLQFLFEYFSETQRNKGNFPGRFSGRQFSNSRSEMNVSTLELGDSALYLCASSPGTDTQYFGPGTRLTVL.

V usage is TRBV5-1 and J usage is TRBJ2-2; D is ambiguous. V gave up 2 bases and J gave up 0 bases, with 8 bases separating them. CDR3 length: 15 amino acids. Per the germline V gene, CDR1 is SGHRS and CDR2 is YFSETQ. Written as DNA, the CDR3 is TGCGCCAGCAGCTTAGGTGGGGCGAACACCGGGGAGCTGTTTTTT. Its protein is CASSLGGANTGELFF.

V and J are TRBV9 and TRBJ1-1; 7 bases match TRBD1. Germline loops: CDR1 SGDLS, CDR2 YYNGEE. The junction had 3 bases not matched to a gene; V was cut back by 3 bases and J by 1 base. The CDR3 is 14 residues long. The CDR3 region has the DNA TGTGCCAGCAGCGAATGGACAGGGAACACTGAAGCTTTCTTT. This encodes CASSEWTGNTEAFF.

This clone appeared a single time. The V gene is TRBV30, the J gene TRBJ2-3, with no clear D. The germline V gene encodes CDR1 GTSNPN and CDR2 SVGIG (reference sequence). Trimming pared 2 bases from V and 4 bases from J, leaving 13 bases between. The CDR3 is 14 residues long. The CDR3 loop reads CAWSLPGPSDTQYF. CDR3 nucleotide sequence: TGTGCCTGGAGTCTCCCGGGCCCTTCAGATACGCAGTATTTT.